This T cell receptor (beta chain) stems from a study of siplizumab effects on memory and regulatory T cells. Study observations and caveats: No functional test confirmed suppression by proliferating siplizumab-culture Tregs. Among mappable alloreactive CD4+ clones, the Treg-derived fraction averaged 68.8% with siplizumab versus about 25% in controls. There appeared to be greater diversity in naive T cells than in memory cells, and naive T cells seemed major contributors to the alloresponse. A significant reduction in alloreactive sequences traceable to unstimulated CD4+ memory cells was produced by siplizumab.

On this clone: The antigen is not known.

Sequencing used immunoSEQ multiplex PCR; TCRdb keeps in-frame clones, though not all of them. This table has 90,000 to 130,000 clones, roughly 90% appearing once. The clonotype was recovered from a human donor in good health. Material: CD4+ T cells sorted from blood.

CDR3 sequence reads: CASSEGGIQYF. CDR3 coding DNA: TGTGCCAGCAGTGAAGGAGGCATTCAGTACTTC. The chain combines TRBV2 with TRBJ2-4, with D hard to call. This CDR3 has 11 residues. V lost 1 base and J 9 bases, leaving 4 bases between the germline ends. CDR1 is SNHLY, CDR2 FYNNEI, per germline.